The 30 T cell receptor beta chains below were found in one sample sequenced in a study of identical twins. TCRdb fed the 5' RACE reads into MiXCR, producing one record per CDR3 protein. The sample has fewer than 900,000 distinct CDR3 sequences, roughly 18% seen once; the top ten hold roughly 13%. Another study also made use of these data, one on T cells expressing NK-cell markers.

The sequenced sample was PBMCs. The receptors stem from a woman between 18 and 29 years old in good health.

This clonotype was counted between two and nine times. The rearrangement joins TRBV7-3 to TRBJ1-1, with D possibly matching TRBD1 (5 bases). Trimming took 5 bases from V and 1 from J, leaving 11 bases between them. In germline, CDR1 is SGHTA, CDR2 FQGTGA. The CDR3 has 14 amino acids. CDR3 sequence reads: CASSPQGGNTEAFF. The CDR3 DNA reads as TGTGCCAGCAGCCCCCAGGGTGGGAACACTGAAGCTTTCTTT.

The chain combines TRBV5-1 with TRBJ2-1; 12 bases match TRBD2. The CDR3 is 16 residues long. Germline V gives CDR1 SGHRS, CDR2 YFSETQ. J lost 4 bases, V lost 1 base, and 3 bases had no gene match. The CDR3 DNA is TGCGCCAGCAGCTTGACTAGCGGGGGGTATTACAATGAGCAGTTCTTC. Protein sequence: CASSLTSGGYYNEQFF.

This chain connects TRBV11-3 to TRBJ2-1; 7 nucleotides align to TRBD2. CDR1 and CDR2 (germline): SGHNT, YENEEA. The CDR3 has 15 amino acids. V gave up 2 bases and J gave up 6 bases; unmatched junction bases: 7. The DNA for the CDR3 is TGTGCCAGCAGCTTACCCAGCGGGGAGGTCAATGAGCAGTTCTTC. This encodes CASSLPSGEVNEQFF.

This clonotype showed up just a few times. The chain couples TRBV12-3 or TRBV12-4 to TRBJ2-1; D is unresolved. The germline V and J ends were trimmed by 3 bases and 6 bases, with 9 bases remaining between them. The CDR3 extends over 13 amino acids. The CDR3 region has the DNA TGTGCCAGCAGTTTGGCCCTGCCCAATGAGCAGTTCTTC. This codes for CASSLALPNEQFF.

The rearrangement links TRBV4-3 to TRBJ2-4; D gene unclear. Germline V gene lookup returns CDR1 LGHNA and CDR2 YSLEER. The CDR3 runs to 17 residues. The V gene lost 0 bases and the J gene lost 0 bases, with 12 bases spanning the gap. In nucleotides, the CDR3 is TGCGCCAGCAGCCAAGAGCTGATACAACTAGCCAAAAACATTCAGTACTTC. This translates into CASSQELIQLAKNIQYF.

The J gene is TRBJ2-3, the V gene TRBV7-9; possibly TRBD2 for D (6 bases). Germline CDR1 reads SEHNR; CDR2 reads FQNEAQ (reference sequence). CDR3 length equals 15 residues. With 5 bases removed from V and 6 bases from J, the gap between germline ends came to 18 bases. The CDR3 bases are TGTGCCAGCAGCCCCACCCCCATGGGGAGGGATACGCAGTATTTT. Residues: CASSPTPMGRDTQYF.

V is TRBV6-1 and J is TRBJ2-5; 10 bases match TRBD1. This CDR3 is built from 15 residues. With V trimmed by 6 bases and J by 2 bases, 6 bases remained unmatched. CDR1 is MNHNS and CDR2 is SASEGT in the germline V gene. CDR3 sequence reads: CASSPGQGFQETQYF. The CDR3 bases are TGTGCCAGCAGCCCGGGACAGGGGTTTCAAGAGACCCAGTACTTC.

This rearrangement joins TRBV7-8 to TRBJ2-5; D is possibly TRBD2 (5 bases). The CDR3 is 15 amino acids. Trimming took 1 base from V and 5 from J, leaving 14 bases between them. Germline V gene data show CDR1 as SGHVS and CDR2 as FQNEAQ. As DNA, the CDR3 is TGTGCCAGCAGCTTAGTTGAGCAAACGGGGGAGACCCAGTACTTC. As protein: CASSLVEQTGETQYF.

This rearrangement joins TRBV3-1 to TRBJ2-3; D gene ambiguous. V was shortened by 1 base and J by 5 bases, with 4 bases between the two germline ends. The CDR3 spans 12 residues. In germline, CDR1 is LGHDT, CDR2 YNNKEL (reference sequence). The CDR3 loop reads CASSQVGDTQYF. The CDR3 DNA reads TGTGCCAGCAGCCAAGTTGGAGATACGCAGTATTTT.

V is TRBV7-9 and J is TRBJ2-1; 13 nucleotides align to TRBD2. Germline CDR1 is SEHNR and CDR2 is FQNEAQ (reference sequence). The J segment lost 7 bases and the V segment lost 8 bases, leaving 5 bases of the junction unmatched. CDR3 length: 14 amino acids. The DNA for the CDR3 is TGTGCCAGCCGGGCGACTAGCGGGGGGAATGAGCAGTTCTTC. Translating it yields CASRATSGGNEQFF.

This clonotype appeared many times. This chain connects TRBV5-6 to TRBJ2-4; possibly TRBD1 or TRBD2 for D (5 bases each). The V end lost 4 bases, the J end lost 6 bases, and 11 bases lay between the germline ends. CDR1 and CDR2 from the germline V gene are SGHDT and YYEEEE. This CDR3 has 13 amino acids. For the CDR3, the DNA is TGTGCCAGCAGCCGACGGGACGGAAACATTCAGTACTTC. It is translated as CASSRRDGNIQYF.

This chain joins TRBV7-9 and TRBJ1-1; unclear D gene. The CDR3 has 11 amino acids. Per the germline V gene, CDR1 is SEHNR and CDR2 is FQNEAQ (reference sequence). V was clipped by 3 bases and J by 8 bases, with 7 bases between them. DNA of the CDR3: TGTGCCAGCAGCTTTCGACAAGAAGCTTTCTTT. As protein: CASSFRQEAFF.

This clonotype was recorded only once. This sequence joins TRBV5-1 and TRBJ2-5, with 10 bases lining up with TRBD2. The junction had 9 bases not matched to a gene; V was cut back by 5 bases and J by 5 bases. CDR1 SGHRS and CDR2 YFSETQ come from the germline V gene. This CDR3 region has 15 residues. CDR3 loop: CASRFLAGVRETQYF. The CDR3 nucleotides read TGCGCCAGCAGGTTTCTAGCGGGGGTGCGGGAGACCCAGTACTTC. The entire variable domain, with the rest obtained from reference TRBV5-1 and TRBJ2-5, is as follows: KAGVTQTPRYLIKTRGQQVTLSCSPISGHRSVSWYQQTPGQGLQFLFEYFSETQRNKGNFPGRFSGRQFSNSRSEMNVSTLELGDSALYLCASRFLAGVRETQYFGPGTRLLVL.

The rearrangement uses TRBV12-3 or TRBV12-4 and TRBJ1-1; D gene unclear. Trimming removed 0 bases from V and 4 bases from J, with 9 bases in between. The CDR3 covers 14 residues. The CDR3 DNA reads as TGTGCCAGCAGTTTAGCGTTCTTAATCACTGAAGCTTTCTTT. Translated, it gives CASSLAFLITEAFF.

This clonotype came up a few times. CDR3 region: CASSLNTGGTGELFF. The DNA for the CDR3 is TGTGCCAGCAGCTTGAATACAGGGGGCACCGGGGAGCTGTTTTTT. V gene TRBV5-5 combines with J gene TRBJ2-2; 8 nucleotides line up with TRBD1. The CDR3 spans 15 residues. After removal of 1 base from V and 4 bases from J, the junction contained 3 bases not matched to a gene. CDR1 is SGHKS, CDR2 YYEKEE, per germline (reference sequence).

V and J are TRBV20-1 and TRBJ2-3; 14 bases map to TRBD2. There are 17 residues in the CDR3. Trimming removed 3 bases from V and 8 bases from J; junction bases left unmatched: 13. Germline CDR1 and CDR2: DFQATT and SNEGSKA (reference sequence). The CDR3 loop reads CSASDPRLAGGGGTQYF. CDR3 coding DNA: TGCAGTGCTAGTGATCCCAGACTAGCGGGAGGGGGCGGTACGCAGTATTTT.

This clonotype was picked up a small number of times. As DNA, the CDR3 is TGTGCCAGCAGGGTAGGGACAGGCGGGGAGACCCAGTACTTC. Translated: CASRVGTGGETQYF. The chain recombines TRBV11-2 with TRBJ2-5; 8 bases fit TRBD1. Germline CDR1 is SGHAT and CDR2 is FQNNGV. V lost 6 bases and J lost 5; bases outside the gene matches: 8. This CDR3 contains 14 residues. Together with reference TRBV11-2 and TRBJ2-5, the CDR3 gives the full variable domain: EAGVAQSPRYKIIEKRQSVAFWCNPISGHATLYWYQQILGQGPKLLIQFQNNGVVDDSQLPKDRFSAERLKGVDSTLKIQPAKLEDSAVYLCASRVGTGGETQYFGPGTRLLVL.

The chain carries TRBV3-1 and TRBJ2-5, with D tentatively TRBD1 or TRBD2 (5 bases each). This CDR3 spans 15 amino acids. Looked up from germline, CDR1 is LGHDT and CDR2 is YNNKEL (reference sequence). V gave up 4 bases and J gave up 4 bases, with 16 bases separating them. CDR3 amino acids: CASSPGVGAGETQYF. The CDR3, as DNA: TGTGCCAGCAGCCCCGGCGTCGGGGCCGGAGAGACCCAGTACTTC.

Ten or more counts support this clonotype. The chain carries TRBV7-3 and TRBJ1-2; D is unresolved. Germline assignment: CDR1 SGHTA and CDR2 FQGTGA. This CDR3 comprises 13 residues. V shed 5 bases and J shed 2 bases, with 9 bases lying between them. CDR3 region: CASSPAQNYGYTF. DNA of the CDR3: TGTGCCAGCAGCCCTGCCCAAAACTATGGCTACACCTTC. Full variable domain (remainder filled in from reference TRBV7-3 and TRBJ1-2): GAGVSQTPSNKVTEKGKYVELRCDPISGHTALYWYRQSLGQGPEFLIYFQGTGAADDSGLPNDRFFAVRPEGSVSTLKIQRTERGDSAVYLCASSPAQNYGYTFGSGTRLTVV.

The chain joins TRBV5-1 to TRBJ2-3; 7 bases align to TRBD2. The CDR3 is 15 amino acids. J lost 1 base, V lost 7 bases, and 9 bases had no gene match. CDR1 SGHRS and CDR2 YFSETQ come from the germline V gene. In DNA, the CDR3 is TGCGCCAGCTCGCGGGGGAACGTAGGCACAGATACGCAGTATTTT. Translation gives CASSRGNVGTDTQYF.

This chain uses TRBV20-1 with TRBJ2-7, with a weak D call TRBD1 (6 bases). The V end lost 4 bases, the J end lost 2 bases, and 12 bases lay between the germline ends. The CDR3 is 13 amino acids. Germline values: CDR1 DFQATT, CDR2 SNEGSKA (reference sequence). CDR3: CSATVGAPYEQYF. The CDR3 nucleotides are TGCAGTGCTACTGTGGGGGCCCCCTACGAGCAGTACTTC.

The V call is TRBV7-9, the J call TRBJ2-1, with 7 nucleotides matching TRBD2. J lost 7 bases, V lost 5 bases, and 8 bases had no gene match. Germline values: CDR1 SEHNR, CDR2 FQNEAQ (reference sequence). The CDR3 length is 14 residues. CDR3 sequence (DNA): TGTGCCAGCAGCCCGATGGCGCGGGGGAATGAGCAGTTCTTC. Residues: CASSPMARGNEQFF.

This clonotype has just a few counts. This sequence joins TRBV6-1 and TRBJ2-7, with 9 bases lining up with TRBD2. The CDR3 length is 15 residues. Germline V gene sequence: CDR1 MNHNS, CDR2 SASEGT. J gave up 0 bases and V 7 bases, and 7 bases lay outside the gene matches. The CDR3 is CASTLAGDPSYEQYF. Here the CDR3 DNA reads TGTGCCAGCACCTTAGCGGGGGACCCCTCCTACGAGCAGTACTTC.

Many counts were recorded for this clonotype. This chain joins TRBV10-3 and TRBJ1-2; 7 bases are a match to TRBD1. The CDR3 runs 14 residues. Germline V gene sequence: CDR1 ENHRY, CDR2 SYGVKD. Unmatched junction bases numbered 9, after V lost 7 bases and J lost 4 bases. CDR3 in amino acids: CAITSDRLGYGYTF. CDR3 bases: TGTGCCATCACCTCGGACAGGTTAGGCTATGGCTACACCTTC.

The rearrangement joins TRBV20-1 to TRBJ2-7, with TRBD1 matching over 7 bases. The CDR3 is 12 amino acids. The V gene's germline CDR1 is DFQATT and CDR2 SNEGSKA (reference sequence). V lost 4 bases and J lost 5; bases outside the gene matches: 5. This chain's CDR3 is CSANRGWNEQYF. The CDR3 nucleotides read TGCAGTGCTAACAGGGGCTGGAACGAGCAGTACTTC.

The rearrangement uses TRBV7-9 and TRBJ1-1, with D tentatively TRBD1 (6 bases). CDR3 length: 12 amino acids. In germline, CDR1 is SEHNR, CDR2 FQNEAQ (reference sequence). V was trimmed by 5 bases and J by 12 bases, leaving 16 bases between them. CDR3 in amino acids: CASSLSQGHSFF. Written as DNA, the CDR3 is TGTGCCAGCAGCCTCTCCCAGGGGCACTCTTTCTTT.

The rearrangement joins TRBV20-1 to TRBJ1-5; a weak D match, TRBD1 (5 bases). The CDR3 is 14 residues long. CDR1 is DFQATT, CDR2 SNEGSKA, per germline (reference sequence). V was clipped by 4 bases and J by 1 base, with 11 bases between them. CDR3 loop: CSAMGERSNQPQHF. The CDR3, as DNA: TGCAGTGCTATGGGGGAAAGGAGCAATCAGCCCCAGCATTTT.

This clonotype was seen only a few times. The chain carries TRBV6-1 and TRBJ1-2; D possibly corresponds to TRBD1 (5 bases). V was trimmed by 2 bases and J by 10 bases, leaving 11 bases between them. The CDR3 has 12 amino acids. Germline-derived CDR1 and CDR2 are MNHNS and SASEGT. CDR3 loop: CASSEMGGTYTF. CDR3 bases: TGTGCCAGCAGTGAAATGGGGGGTACCTACACCTTC.

The gene calls are TRBV20-1 and TRBJ2-7, with 8 bases matching TRBD2. The CDR3 sequence is 15 residues long. Germline loops: CDR1 DFQATT, CDR2 SNEGSKA (reference sequence). Germline trimming cut 1 base from V and 6 bases from J; bases unmatched to any gene: 11. CDR3 sequence reads: CSARGSSGGPVEQYF. The CDR3 DNA reads as TGCAGTGCTAGAGGCTCATCGGGGGGGCCCGTCGAGCAGTACTTC.

The table lists this clonotype with a few counts. The chain recombines TRBV11-2 with TRBJ2-1; 11 bases map to TRBD2. The CDR3 has 18 amino acids. V was pared by 1 base and J by 6 bases, with 11 bases of the junction left unmatched. CDR1 SGHAT and CDR2 FQNNGV come from the germline V gene. CDR3 bases: TGTGCCAGCAGCTTAGTCGGCGGTAGCGGGAGGGCCCGCAATGAGCAGTTCTTC. This sequence encodes CASSLVGGSGRARNEQFF. Based on the CDR3 plus reference TRBV11-2 and TRBJ2-1, the full variable domain is EAGVAQSPRYKIIEKRQSVAFWCNPISGHATLYWYQQILGQGPKLLIQFQNNGVVDDSQLPKDRFSAERLKGVDSTLKIQPAKLEDSAVYLCASSLVGGSGRARNEQFFGPGTRLTVL.